A selection of T cell receptor beta chains follows, all from one sample in a study of shared clonotypes between healthy human individuals. Clones were sequenced by immunoSEQ multiplex PCR, and TCRdb holds only the in-frame ones, with some missing. The profile shows roughly 2,000,000 clones, 93% of them singletons. Material: naive CD8+ T cells from PBMCs. The receptors derive from a man between 18 and 29 years old in good health. Some clones in this sample may be carry-over from other donors' samples. The CDR3 runs from the conserved cysteine through the conserved F or W. A D gene is named only where the DNA matches it firmly. Only part of the rows carry a size: once, few, many, or a class if the clone is expanded.

d_call: -
v_call: TRBV29-1
j_call: TRBJ1-1
clone_size: -
cdr3_nt: TGCAGCGTTGCAGGGGTGACTGAAGCTTTCTTT
cdr3_aa: CSVAGVTEAFF

d_call: -
v_call: TRBV28
j_call: TRBJ1-1
clone_size: -
cdr3_nt: TGTGCCAGCAGTTTATGGGGGGGCTACAATGCTGAAGCTTTCTTT
cdr3_aa: CASSLWGGYNAEAFF

d_call: -
v_call: TRBV5-1
j_call: TRBJ2-7
clone_size: -
cdr3_nt: TGCGCCAGCAGCCCGGGACTGAACTACGAGCAGTACTTC
cdr3_aa: CASSPGLNYEQYF

d_call: TRBD2
v_call: TRBV4-1
j_call: TRBJ2-3
clone_size: -
cdr3_nt: TGCGCCAGCAGCCAACGAAGACTAGCGGGAATCCCTAGCGGAGATACGCAGTATTTT
cdr3_aa: CASSQRRLAGIPSGDTQYF

d_call: TRBD2
v_call: TRBV5-1
j_call: TRBJ2-3
clone_size: -
cdr3_nt: TGCGCCAGCAGCTATCAGCGGGAGGAAGATACGCAGTATTTT
cdr3_aa: CASSYQREEDTQYF

d_call: -
v_call: TRBV11-3
j_call: TRBJ2-7
clone_size: -
cdr3_nt: TGTGCCAGCAGTCGAGCAGCAGGGGCCGAGCAGTACTTC
cdr3_aa: CASSRAAGAEQYF

d_call: -
v_call: TRBV2
j_call: TRBJ2-7
clone_size: -
cdr3_nt: TGTGCCAGCAGTCCTACAGCGGGCACCTCCTACGAGCAGTACTTC
cdr3_aa: CASSPTAGTSYEQYF

d_call: -
v_call: TRBV4-2
j_call: TRBJ2-2
clone_size: -
cdr3_nt: TGTGCCAGCAGCCAATGGTATGGGAGCGGGGAGCTGTTTTTT
cdr3_aa: CASSQWYGSGELFF

d_call: TRBD1
v_call: TRBV27
j_call: TRBJ2-7
clone_size: -
cdr3_nt: TGTGCCAGCAGTTTCGGACAGGGGGGCCGTTACGAGCAGTACTTC
cdr3_aa: CASSFGQGGRYEQYF

d_call: TRBD1
v_call: TRBV5-6
j_call: TRBJ2-1
clone_size: once
cdr3_nt: TGTGCCAGCAGCCTCGACAGGGATGAGCAGTTCTTC
cdr3_aa: CASSLDRDEQFF

d_call: TRBD2
v_call: TRBV27
j_call: TRBJ2-2
clone_size: -
cdr3_nt: TGTGCCAGCAGTTTATTCCCGGGAGGAGTTCCGAACACCGGGGAGCTGTTTTTT
cdr3_aa: CASSLFPGGVPNTGELFF

d_call: TRBD1
v_call: TRBV7-9
j_call: TRBJ2-2
clone_size: few
cdr3_nt: TGTGCCAGCACCGGGACAGACGGCACCGGGGAGCTGTTTTTT
cdr3_aa: CASTGTDGTGELFF

d_call: TRBD2
v_call: TRBV4-3
j_call: TRBJ2-1
clone_size: -
cdr3_nt: TGCGCCAGCAGCCCGCGAATCTCAGGACTAGCGGGATATGAGCAGTTCTTC
cdr3_aa: CASSPRISGLAGYEQFF

d_call: -
v_call: TRBV4-2
j_call: TRBJ1-1
clone_size: -
cdr3_nt: TGTGCCAGCAGCCAAGATTTAGCAGGGAGGGACACTGAAGCTTTCTTT
cdr3_aa: CASSQDLAGRDTEAFF

d_call: TRBD2
v_call: TRBV5-1
j_call: TRBJ2-1
clone_size: -
cdr3_nt: TGCGCCAGCAGCGCGGGACTAGCGGGGGCCTACAATGAGCAGTTCTTC
cdr3_aa: CASSAGLAGAYNEQFF

d_call: TRBD1
v_call: TRBV19
j_call: TRBJ2-3
clone_size: -
cdr3_nt: TGTGCCAGTAGTTTGACAGGGGATGGCACAGATACGCAGTATTTT
cdr3_aa: CASSLTGDGTDTQYF